These T cell receptor beta chains were read from a single sample in a study of blood T cell repertoires in COVID-19. The method was immunoSEQ multiplex PCR; TCRdb's version includes in-frame clones alone and lacks a portion of them. The repertoire consists of fewer than 400,000 clones, with under 90% occurring once and the leading ten covering roughly 1.9%. The sample comprised peripheral blood. These receptors all come from a woman in her 30s with COVID-19, enrolled during active disease. Each CDR3 is given with its conserved first and last residue. Fields, in order: D gene, clone size, J gene, V gene, CDR3 protein, CDR3 DNA. The D gene is left open where the match is weak. Size values are once, few and many counts, or a class for expanded clones, and some rows have none.

d_call: TRBD1; clone_size: .; j_call: TRBJ1-2; v_call: TRBV6-5; cdr3_aa: CASSYSGRGPNYGYTF; cdr3_nt: TGTGCCAGCAGTTACTCAGGCAGGGGGCCTAACTATGGCTACACCTTC
d_call: .; clone_size: .; j_call: TRBJ1-5; v_call: TRBV6-2/TRBV6-3; cdr3_aa: CASSPYGRGDSNQPQHF; cdr3_nt: TGTGCCAGCAGCCCCTACGGGAGGGGGGATAGCAATCAGCCCCAGCATTTT
d_call: .; clone_size: .; j_call: TRBJ1-4; v_call: TRBV19; cdr3_aa: CASSMTGLEKLFF; cdr3_nt: TGTGCCAGTAGTATGACAGGTCTTGAAAAACTGTTTTTT
d_call: TRBD1; clone_size: .; j_call: TRBJ1-4; v_call: TRBV11-2; cdr3_aa: CASSLGQGINEKLFF; cdr3_nt: TGTGCCAGCAGCCTAGGACAGGGGATTAATGAAAAACTGTTTTTT
d_call: .; clone_size: .; j_call: TRBJ2-1; v_call: TRBV7-9; cdr3_aa: CASSLGGRNYNEQFF; cdr3_nt: TGTGCCAGCAGCTTAGGAGGGAGGAACTACAATGAGCAGTTCTTC
d_call: TRBD2; clone_size: .; j_call: TRBJ2-5; v_call: TRBV6-5; cdr3_aa: CASSYSPGLAKETQYF; cdr3_nt: TGTGCCAGCAGTTACTCGCCGGGACTAGCTAAGGAGACCCAGTACTTC
d_call: TRBD1; clone_size: .; j_call: TRBJ1-6; v_call: TRBV6-4; cdr3_aa: CASRDSSRGSPLHF; cdr3_nt: TGTGCCAGTCGGGACAGTAGTCGGGGTTCACCCCTCCACTTT
d_call: TRBD1; clone_size: few; j_call: TRBJ1-6; v_call: TRBV5-6; cdr3_aa: CATQGQGYSPLHF; cdr3_nt: TGTGCCACCCAGGGACAGGGGTATTCACCCCTCCACTTT
d_call: .; clone_size: once; j_call: TRBJ2-6; v_call: TRBV5-1; cdr3_aa: CASSSSGNYSGANVLTF; cdr3_nt: TGCGCCAGCAGCTCCTCAGGGAACTACTCTGGGGCCAACGTCCTGACTTTC
d_call: .; clone_size: .; j_call: TRBJ1-2; v_call: TRBV9; cdr3_aa: CASSVTGAYGYTF; cdr3_nt: TGTGCCAGCAGCGTAACAGGAGCCTATGGCTACACCTTC
d_call: .; clone_size: .; j_call: TRBJ1-1; v_call: TRBV2; cdr3_aa: CASKGGGNTEAFF; cdr3_nt: TGTGCCAGCAAGGGAGGGGGGAACACTGAAGCTTTCTTT
d_call: .; clone_size: once; j_call: TRBJ2-1; v_call: TRBV19; cdr3_aa: CASSPRGYSYNEQFF; cdr3_nt: TGTGCCAGTTCCCCACGGGGATACTCCTACAATGAGCAGTTCTTC
d_call: TRBD1; clone_size: .; j_call: TRBJ2-2; v_call: TRBV6-5; cdr3_aa: CASSSDRGSSGELFF; cdr3_nt: TGTGCCAGCAGTTCCGACAGGGGGAGCTCCGGGGAGCTGTTTTTT
d_call: .; clone_size: .; j_call: TRBJ1-2; v_call: TRBV5-4; cdr3_aa: CASSLVGGYGYTF; cdr3_nt: TGTGCCAGCAGCTTGGTTGGAGGTTATGGCTACACCTTC
d_call: .; clone_size: .; j_call: TRBJ1-5; v_call: TRBV27; cdr3_aa: CASSFMGPGSNQPQHF; cdr3_nt: TGTGCCAGCAGTTTCATGGGTCCGGGGAGCAATCAGCCCCAGCATTTT
d_call: TRBD2; clone_size: .; j_call: TRBJ2-3; v_call: TRBV30; cdr3_aa: CAWDIGATSVSTLF; cdr3_nt: TGTGCCTGGGATATAGGGGCGACTAGCGTCAGTACATTGTTT
d_call: TRBD1; clone_size: .; j_call: TRBJ1-2; v_call: TRBV6-5; cdr3_aa: CASSSPGQGGYYGYTF; cdr3_nt: TGTGCCAGCAGTTCGCCCGGACAGGGGGGGTACTATGGCTACACCTTC
d_call: TRBD1; clone_size: once; j_call: TRBJ2-1; v_call: TRBV19; cdr3_aa: CASSTTGGNEQFF; cdr3_nt: TGTGCCAGTAGTACAACAGGGGGCAATGAGCAGTTCTTC
d_call: .; clone_size: once; j_call: TRBJ1-4; v_call: TRBV2; cdr3_aa: CASFQREKTNEKLFF; cdr3_nt: TGTGCCAGCTTTCAGAGGGAAAAGACTAATGAAAAACTGTTTTTT
d_call: .; clone_size: .; j_call: TRBJ1-1; v_call: TRBV6-5; cdr3_aa: CASRRGRAEAFF; cdr3_nt: TGTGCCAGCCGCCGGGGAAGAGCTGAAGCTTTCTTT
d_call: .; clone_size: .; j_call: TRBJ2-2; v_call: TRBV5-1; cdr3_aa: CASTGVLNTGELFF; cdr3_nt: TGCGCCAGCACAGGGGTTTTGAACACCGGGGAGCTGTTTTTT
d_call: .; clone_size: .; j_call: TRBJ1-1; v_call: TRBV27; cdr3_aa: CASSLLGGVNTEAFF; cdr3_nt: TGTGCCAGCAGTTTATTAGGGGGAGTTAACACTGAAGCTTTCTTT
d_call: TRBD1; clone_size: .; j_call: TRBJ1-2; v_call: TRBV5-1; cdr3_aa: CASSAVAGRQGDGYTF; cdr3_nt: TGCGCCAGCAGCGCCGTCGCCGGTCGACAGGGCGATGGCTACACCTTC
d_call: TRBD2; clone_size: .; j_call: TRBJ2-5; v_call: TRBV19; cdr3_aa: CASSNRHSGGEETQYF; cdr3_nt: TGTGCCAGTAGTAACCGTCATAGCGGGGGGGAAGAGACCCAGTACTTC
d_call: TRBD1; clone_size: .; j_call: TRBJ2-7; v_call: TRBV5-1; cdr3_aa: CASSLAGGLDEQYF; cdr3_nt: TGCGCCAGCAGCTTGGCAGGGGGCCTGGACGAGCAGTACTTC
d_call: TRBD1; clone_size: once; j_call: TRBJ1-1; v_call: TRBV3-1/TRBV3-2; cdr3_aa: CASSYKGARTEAFF; cdr3_nt: TGTGCCAGCAGTTACAAGGGGGCTCGGACTGAAGCTTTCTTT
d_call: .; clone_size: .; j_call: TRBJ1-5; v_call: TRBV6-5; cdr3_aa: CASSYGQGPNQPQHF; cdr3_nt: TGTGCCAGCAGTTACGGCCAGGGTCCAAATCAGCCCCAGCATTTT
d_call: .; clone_size: many; j_call: TRBJ1-5; v_call: TRBV11-2; cdr3_aa: CASSLDWSLRNQPQHF; cdr3_nt: TGTGCCAGCAGCTTAGATTGGAGTCTTAGGAATCAGCCCCAGCATTTT
d_call: .; clone_size: .; j_call: TRBJ2-3; v_call: TRBV2; cdr3_aa: CASSELAPSTDTQYF; cdr3_nt: TGTGCCAGCAGTGAGCTAGCCCCTAGCACAGATACGCAGTATTTT
d_call: TRBD1; clone_size: once; j_call: TRBJ1-2; v_call: TRBV5-8; cdr3_aa: CASSLPGQGNGYTF; cdr3_nt: TGTGCCAGCAGCTTACCGGGACAGGGTAATGGCTACACCTTC
d_call: .; clone_size: few; j_call: TRBJ1-2; v_call: TRBV11-3; cdr3_aa: CASSLRGTSENYGYTF; cdr3_nt: TGTGCCAGCAGCTTGAGAGGGACATCTGAAAACTATGGCTACACCTTC
d_call: TRBD1; clone_size: few; j_call: TRBJ1-4; v_call: TRBV7-2; cdr3_aa: CASSLTGNNEKLFF; cdr3_nt: TGTGCCAGCAGCTTGACAGGGAATAATGAAAAACTGTTTTTT
d_call: .; clone_size: .; j_call: TRBJ1-1; v_call: TRBV7-2; cdr3_aa: CASSLIWGDEAFF; cdr3_nt: TGTGCCAGCAGCTTAATATGGGGGGATGAAGCTTTCTTT
d_call: TRBD1; clone_size: .; j_call: TRBJ1-1; v_call: TRBV11-2; cdr3_aa: CASSLEGARTEAFF; cdr3_nt: TGTGCCAGCAGCTTGGAGGGGGCGAGGACTGAAGCTTTCTTT
d_call: .; clone_size: once; j_call: TRBJ2-1; v_call: TRBV19; cdr3_aa: CASSIVPPGDEQFF; cdr3_nt: TGTGCCAGTAGTATAGTTCCTCCGGGGGATGAGCAGTTCTTC